The 25 T cell receptor beta chains given below trace back to one sample, sequenced in a study of identical twins. TCRdb redid the calling of the 5' RACE reads with MiXCR, one entry per CDR3 protein. This sample yields about 660,000 distinct CDR3 sequences, of which 8% to 9% are seen a single time; approximately 0.94% belongs to the top ten. These same records also appear under a second study, on yellow fever vaccine responses in identical twins.

Input material: PBMCs. The receptors were gathered from a woman aged 18-35 years in good health.

The CDR3 reads CASSLQGGAYEQYF. The CDR3, as DNA: TGTGCCAGCAGTTTACAGGGGGGTGCCTACGAGCAGTACTTC. V is TRBV12-3 or TRBV12-4 and J is TRBJ2-7, with D possibly matching TRBD1 (7 bases). This CDR3 spans 14 amino acids. The V end lost 2 bases, the J end lost 2 bases, and 10 bases lay between the germline ends.

This clonotype came up a few times. This chain links TRBV6-5 with TRBJ2-3, with 7 bases fitting TRBD2. Trimming cost V 6 bases and J 10 bases; bases outside gene matches: 4. The germline V gene encodes CDR1 MNHEY and CDR2 SVGAGI. CDR3 size: 11 residues. The DNA for the CDR3 is TGTGCCAGCAGACGGGGACTATCGCAGTATTTT. Translating gives CASRRGLSQYF.

V gene TRBV2 combines with J gene TRBJ2-7; D call uncertain. Germline CDR1 and CDR2: SNHLY and FYNNEI. V was clipped by 1 base and J by 2 bases, with 12 bases between them. The CDR3 totals 15 residues. CDR3 in DNA: TGTGCCAGCAGTGAAGAGAATGGGTGGGCCTACGAGCAGTACTTC. Its translation is CASSEENGWAYEQYF.

At least ten counts were recorded for this clonotype. The V call is TRBV6-5, the J call TRBJ1-3; D is undetermined. Germline CDR1 and CDR2: MNHEY and SVGAGI. This CDR3 comprises 12 residues. Between the trimmed V and J ends, which lost 7 bases and 0 bases, there was a span of 4 bases. The CDR3 DNA follows: TGTGCCAGCACCGGCTCTGGAAACACCATATATTTT. Amino acid sequence: CASTGSGNTIYF.

This chain joins TRBV20-1 and TRBJ2-3; 7 bases are shared with TRBD2. Germline assignment: CDR1 DFQATT and CDR2 SNEGSKA (reference sequence). The CDR3 has 16 amino acids. The trim removed 3 bases at V and 2 bases at J, leaving 11 bases unmatched. The CDR3 reads CSASPPGLSPTDTQYF. CDR3 nucleotide sequence: TGCAGTGCTAGCCCTCCGGGACTATCACCCACAGATACGCAGTATTTT.

This clonotype was counted only a few times. The V call is TRBV11-1, the J call TRBJ2-7; 14 bases align to TRBD2. V lost 3 bases, J lost 9 bases, and 16 bases stayed unmatched. Per the germline V gene, CDR1 is SGHAT and CDR2 is FQDESV (reference sequence). The CDR3 sequence is 18 residues long. CDR3 sequence: CASSLAMGLAGESFGQYF. As DNA, the CDR3 is TGTGCCAGCAGCTTGGCAATGGGACTAGCGGGAGAATCGTTCGGGCAGTACTTC.

The gene calls are TRBV10-3 and TRBJ2-1, with D unresolved. Trimming shortened V by 0 bases and J by 8 bases, and 5 bases separated the two germline ends. The germline gives CDR1 ENHRY, CDR2 SYGVKD. The CDR3 length is 12 residues. CDR3 region: CAISESGHEQFF. CDR3 nucleotides: TGTGCCATCAGTGAGTCAGGTCATGAGCAGTTCTTC.

The V call is TRBV20-1, the J call TRBJ2-3; 14 bases align to TRBD2. Trimming at V came to 6 bases and at J to 4 bases, leaving 6 bases not matched to a gene. The CDR3 has 15 amino acids. Germline V gene lookup returns CDR1 DFQATT and CDR2 SNEGSKA (reference sequence). The DNA of the CDR3 is TGCAGTGCCCGGACTAGCGGGGGGCCCCCAGATACGCAGTATTTT. Translation: CSARTSGGPPDTQYF.

This clonotype was seen repeatedly, ten times or more. This chain joins TRBV5-1 and TRBJ2-1; TRBD2 agrees at 11 bases. This CDR3 spans 16 amino acids. The junction had 3 bases not matched to a gene; V was cut back by 0 bases and J by 4 bases. The germline gives CDR1 SGHRS, CDR2 YFSETQ. CDR3 in amino acids: CASSLALAGGYNEQFF. In nucleotides, the CDR3 is TGCGCCAGCAGCTTGGCTCTAGCGGGGGGTTACAATGAGCAGTTCTTC.

The CDR3 here is CASSRELEAEQYF. CDR3 bases: TGTGCCAGCAGCCGGGAACTAGAAGCCGAGCAGTACTTC. J is TRBJ2-7 and V is TRBV6-1; the D gene is possibly TRBD2 (5 bases). Germline V gene data show CDR1 as MNHNS and CDR2 as SASEGT. V was shortened by 6 bases and J by 6 bases, with 15 bases between the two germline ends. The CDR3 totals 13 residues.

This clonotype was detected ten times or more. V usage is TRBV3-1 and J usage is TRBJ2-1, with a weak D call TRBD2 (5 bases). The ends were cut back, 2 bases at V and 5 bases at J, with 10 bases in the middle. This CDR3 region has 14 residues. Germline CDR1 LGHDT, CDR2 YNNKEL (reference sequence). The CDR3 region has the DNA TGTGCCAGCAGCCAAATCGGGATCAACAATGAGCAGTTCTTC. Translated, it gives CASSQIGINNEQFF.

The J gene is TRBJ2-7, the V gene TRBV4-3, with 7 bases lining up with TRBD1. The CDR3 contains 16 residues. CDR1 is LGHNA, CDR2 YSLEER, per germline. Unmatched junction bases numbered 11, after V lost 3 bases and J lost 3 bases. The CDR3 is CASSQGTDRTDYEQYF. DNA for the CDR3: TGCGCCAGCAGCCAGGGGACGGACAGGACCGACTACGAGCAGTACTTC.

This clonotype has a handful of counts. The chain joins TRBV3-1 to TRBJ2-5; 7 nucleotides agree with TRBD2. The CDR3 loop spans 16 amino acids. From germline, CDR1 is LGHDT and CDR2 YNNKEL (reference sequence). The J segment lost 3 bases and the V segment lost 0 bases, leaving 7 bases of the junction unmatched. The DNA for the CDR3 is TGTGCCAGCAGCCAAGATCGGAGGCGGGGGAAAGAGACCCAGTACTTC. Encoded protein: CASSQDRRRGKETQYF.

This chain uses TRBV12-3 or TRBV12-4 with TRBJ1-5; D ambiguous. Between the trimmed V and J ends, which lost 5 bases and 1 base, there was a span of 12 bases. The CDR3 covers 15 residues. CDR3 in amino acids: CASSLRAGSNQPQHF. CDR3 DNA: TGTGCCAGCAGTCTTAGGGCTGGGAGCAATCAGCCCCAGCATTTT.

This clonotype has just a few counts. This chain connects TRBV7-9 to TRBJ2-7; the D is unclear. V gave up 2 bases and J gave up 4 bases, with 9 bases separating them. The CDR3 is 13 amino acids. Looked up from germline, CDR1 is SEHNR and CDR2 is FQNEAQ (reference sequence). This CDR3 is CASSLPARYEQYF. The CDR3 DNA follows: TGTGCCAGCAGCTTACCGGCAAGATACGAGCAGTACTTC. Combining the CDR3 with reference TRBV7-9 and TRBJ2-7 gives the whole variable domain DTGVSQNPRHKITKRGQNVTFRCDPISEHNRLYWYRQTLGQGPEFLTYFQNEAQLEKSRLLSDRFSAERPKGSFSTLEIQRTEQGDSAMYLCASSLPARYEQYFGPGTRLTVT.

This clonotype was counted only a few times. The chain recombines TRBV9 with TRBJ2-1; the match to TRBD2 covers 9 bases. J was trimmed by 4 bases and V by 4 bases; bases with no gene match: 9. CDR3 size: 16 residues. Germline loops: CDR1 SGDLS, CDR2 YYNGEE. CDR3 sequence reads: CASSPPSGATYNEQFF. The CDR3 DNA follows: TGTGCCAGCAGCCCCCCTAGCGGGGCAACTTACAATGAGCAGTTCTTC.

There are a few counts of this clonotype. The V gene is TRBV7-2, the J gene TRBJ1-5; maybe TRBD1 (6 bases). Germline V gives CDR1 SGHTA, CDR2 FQGNSA. V lost 1 base and J 7 bases, leaving 14 bases between the germline ends. The CDR3 is 15 amino acids. CDR3 sequence (DNA): TGTGCCAGCAGCTTAGGTGGGGGGCGCCGGCAGCCCCAGCATTTT. It translates to CASSLGGGRRQPQHF.

This clonotype came up a few times. V is TRBV7-2 and J is TRBJ2-2, with a possible D match to TRBD1 (5 bases). V shed 0 bases and J shed 6 bases, with 8 bases lying between them. Germline assignment: CDR1 SGHTA and CDR2 FQGNSA. The CDR3 runs to 14 residues. The CDR3 protein is CASSLAGAPGELFF. The CDR3 DNA reads as TGTGCCAGCAGCTTAGCAGGGGCCCCCGGGGAGCTGTTTTTT.

The J gene is TRBJ2-3, the V gene TRBV30, with TRBD1 matching 9 bases. CDR1 is GTSNPN, CDR2 SVGIG, per germline (reference sequence). CDR3 length equals 13 residues. The trim removed 5 bases at V and 0 bases at J, leaving 0 bases unmatched. CDR3 nucleotides: TGTGCCTGGGGGACAGGGAGCACAGATACGCAGTATTTT. Amino acid sequence: CAWGTGSTDTQYF.

This clonotype was seen at least ten times. The genes are TRBV12-3 or TRBV12-4 and TRBJ2-2, with 7 positions matching TRBD1. The length of the CDR3 is 16 residues. Trimming cost V 6 bases and J 0 bases; bases outside gene matches: 7. The DNA for the CDR3 is TGTGCCAGCAGGGGCACCGGGACAGCGAACACCGGGGAGCTGTTTTTT. Residues: CASRGTGTANTGELFF.

The chain couples TRBV6-5 to TRBJ1-5, with D perhaps TRBD1 (5 bases). This CDR3 spans 16 amino acids. Trimming took off 2 bases at V and 0 bases at J, with 11 bases between the two ends. The V gene's germline CDR1 is MNHEY and CDR2 SVGAGI. Written as DNA, the CDR3 is TGTGCCAGCAGTTACGGGACCCCATATAGCAATCAGCCCCAGCATTTT. This gives the protein CASSYGTPYSNQPQHF.

The gene calls are TRBV25-1 and TRBJ2-3, with D hard to call. Trimming took 5 bases from V and 5 from J, leaving 14 bases between them. CDR3 length: 14 residues. Germline CDR1 MGHDK, CDR2 SYGVNS. CDR3 coding DNA: TGTGCCAGCAGTAATGCAATTACGGGAGATACGCAGTATTTT. It codes for CASSNAITGDTQYF.

This clonotype was counted many times. The rearrangement links TRBV11-2 to TRBJ2-1; D unresolved. The CDR3 spans 12 residues. CDR1 is SGHAT and CDR2 is FQNNGV in the germline V gene. The V end was cut by 6 bases, the J end by 1 base, with 4 bases between. CDR3 DNA: TGTGCCAGCAGGAGATCCTACAATGAGCAGTTCTTC. It codes for CASRRSYNEQFF. The complete variable domain, with remaining parts taken from reference TRBV11-2 and TRBJ2-1, reads EAGVAQSPRYKIIEKRQSVAFWCNPISGHATLYWYQQILGQGPKLLIQFQNNGVVDDSQLPKDRFSAERLKGVDSTLKIQPAKLEDSAVYLCASRRSYNEQFFGPGTRLTVL.

The chain has TRBV6-2 or TRBV6-3 and TRBJ2-3; possibly TRBD2 for D (5 bases). The length of the CDR3 is 17 residues. The germline gives CDR1 MNHEY, CDR2 SVGEGT. Between the trimmed V and J ends, which lost 1 base and 2 bases, there was a span of 16 bases. The CDR3 DNA follows: TGTGCCAGCAGTTACTACCCCACGGGATCTACCACAGATACGCAGTATTTT. Its translation is CASSYYPTGSTTDTQYF.

The chain recombines TRBV29-1 with TRBJ2-7; the D gene is possibly TRBD2 (5 bases). Germline-derived CDR1 and CDR2 are SQVTM and ANQGSEA. The CDR3 extends over 16 amino acids. V lost 7 bases to trimming and J lost 1 base, with 23 bases between them. Here the CDR3 reads CSAPRKRWEISYEQYF. The CDR3 coding sequence is TGCAGCGCACCCCGGAAACGGTGGGAGATATCCTACGAGCAGTACTTC.